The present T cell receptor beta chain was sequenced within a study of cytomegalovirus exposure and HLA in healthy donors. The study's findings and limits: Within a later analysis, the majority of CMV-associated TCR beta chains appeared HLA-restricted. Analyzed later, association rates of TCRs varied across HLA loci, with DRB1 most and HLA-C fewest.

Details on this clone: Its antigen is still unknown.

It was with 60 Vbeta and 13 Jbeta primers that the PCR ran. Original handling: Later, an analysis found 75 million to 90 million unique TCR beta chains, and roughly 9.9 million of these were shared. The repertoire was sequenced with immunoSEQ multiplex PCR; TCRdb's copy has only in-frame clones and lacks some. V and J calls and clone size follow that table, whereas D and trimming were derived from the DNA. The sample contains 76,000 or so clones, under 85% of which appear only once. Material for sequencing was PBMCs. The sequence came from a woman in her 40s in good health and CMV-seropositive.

The CDR3 region is CASSRDSVYGYTF. CDR3 nucleotide sequence: TGTGCCAGCAGCAGGGACAGTGTCTATGGCTACACCTTC. The V gene is TRBV5-6, the J gene TRBJ1-2; the match to TRBD1 covers 7 bases. V lost 4 bases and J lost 4; bases outside the gene matches: 4. The germline CDR1 and CDR2 sequences are SGHDT and YYEEEE. The CDR3 extends over 13 amino acids.